This TCR beta chain was identified in a study of Tregs in tolerant kidney transplant recipients (dated by TCRdb to between 2018 and 2021). Turning to the overall study: Before combined kidney and bone marrow transplantation, this study identified donor-specific regulatory T cells using TCRbeta sequencing and then followed those same cells after transplant. What the authors observed across the whole study: The study was constrained by small patient numbers, and validation of the findings is required in larger populations and under other immunosuppression protocols. Donor-specific Treg expansion exceeded global Treg expansion in tolerant patients, suggesting antigen-driven rather than nonspecific expansion. For some patients, the PCR primers changed as time went on, which meant samples from those patients could not be compared with one another at the nucleotide level. Expanding Tregs with activated donor B cells appeared to identify the most biologically relevant and donor-specific TCRbeta repertoire. Biological reproducibility was not directly addressed, though technical replication error appeared minimal.

For TCRbeta CDR3 sequencing, genomic DNA from the sorted cells was extracted using the QIAGEN DNeasy Blood and Tissue Kit. High-throughput TCRbeta CDR3 sequencing was carried out commercially through immunoSEQ, with PCR amplification with bias correction and internal controls included. In the authors' own workflow: Unique productive TCRbeta sequences were defined by CDR3 nucleotide sequence where primers matched, and otherwise by CDR3 amino acid sequence together with Vbeta and Jbeta genes. To correct sorting error, sequences shared between sorted populations at a frequency ratio of 2:1 or less were removed; the rest were assigned to the higher population. Sequences were defined as donor-reactive when expanded at least 5-fold in CFSE-low cells versus unstimulated cells and present at a frequency of at least 0.01% in CFSE-low cells. Jensen-Shannon divergence calculated on the top 100 TCRbeta sequences ranked by frequency was used to measure repertoire divergence. For samples with multiple sequencing runs, sorting error was corrected separately for each run before the runs were pooled. Not all clones reach the TCRdb copy of this immuneACCESS table, which keeps in-frame sequences only. Checked studies attribute under half of the gap to unresolved V genes and leave the rest unexplained. That table is the source of V, J and clone size, and D and trimming were worked out from the DNA. The sample table contains under 90,000 clones; only one count was recorded for around nine tenths of them. The ten largest clonotypes hold around 1.5% of the sample.

To note about this clone: Its specific antigen is unknown. It has no much larger one-base neighbor in the sample; base qualities were not kept.

Related donors were used in the transplants with nonmyeloablative bone marrow transplantation, and mixed chimerism was transient in the human trials. Unstimulated Tregs (CD4+CD25+CD127-), CD4+ non-Tregs (CD4+CD25-), CD4 and CD8 cells were FACS-sorted from thawed PBMCs. Several combined kidney and bone marrow transplant recipients from the ITN036ST trial were included as patients, and samples were available only from these trial subjects. Healthy control blood was processed to PBMCs by Ficoll density gradient and cryopreserved, and patient PBMCs were collected before and after transplant. The sequencing here drew on CD4+ T cells from blood (PBMCs), taken 24 months after the transplant. This clonotype was obtained from a human patient who received a combined kidney and bone marrow transplant. It is possible that, after a transplant, some T cells come from the graft donor.

This receptor has the CDR3 CASSQDRQGFGYTF. The nucleotide sequence reads as follows: TGCGCCAGCAGCCAAGATCGGCAGGGGTTTGGCTACACCTTC. The rearranged segments are TRBV4-3 and TRBJ1-2, with TRBD1 perhaps the D gene, on 6 matching bases. The CDR3 runs 14 residues from the cysteine to the phenylalanine. The sequence is cut down to CDR3 DNA, 42 bases in frame from base 1. V loses 0 bases of germline sequence and J loses 7 bases, and the interval between the two ends is 12 bases. Sequences LGHNA (CDR1) and YSLEER (CDR2) are obtained from the germline V gene.